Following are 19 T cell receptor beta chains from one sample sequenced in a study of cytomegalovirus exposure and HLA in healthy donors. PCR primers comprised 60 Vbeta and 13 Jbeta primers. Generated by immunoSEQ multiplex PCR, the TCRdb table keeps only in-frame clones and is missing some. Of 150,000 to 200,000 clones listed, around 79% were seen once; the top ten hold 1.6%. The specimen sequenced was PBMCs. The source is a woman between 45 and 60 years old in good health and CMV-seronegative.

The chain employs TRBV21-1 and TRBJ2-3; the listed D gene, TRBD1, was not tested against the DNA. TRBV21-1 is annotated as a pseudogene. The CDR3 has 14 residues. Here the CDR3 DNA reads TGTGCCAGCACCCGGGACAGACTCACAGATACGCAGTATTTT. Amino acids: CASTRDRLTDTQYF.

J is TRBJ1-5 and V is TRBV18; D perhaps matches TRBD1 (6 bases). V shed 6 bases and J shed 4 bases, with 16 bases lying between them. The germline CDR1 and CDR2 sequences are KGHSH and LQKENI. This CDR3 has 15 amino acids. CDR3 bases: TGTGCCAGCTCGAGCACAGGGTTCCAGAATCAGCCCCAGCATTTT. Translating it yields CASSSTGFQNQPQHF.

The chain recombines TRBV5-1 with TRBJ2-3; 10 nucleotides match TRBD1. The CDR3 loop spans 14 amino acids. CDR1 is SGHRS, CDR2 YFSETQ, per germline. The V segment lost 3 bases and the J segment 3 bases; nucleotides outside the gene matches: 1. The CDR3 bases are TGCGCCAGCAGCTCGGGACAGGGGACAGATACGCAGTATTTT. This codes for CASSSGQGTDTQYF.

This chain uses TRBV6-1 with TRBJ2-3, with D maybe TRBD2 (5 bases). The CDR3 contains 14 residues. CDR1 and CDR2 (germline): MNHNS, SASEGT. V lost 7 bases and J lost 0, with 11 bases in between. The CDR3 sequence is CASKAGPSTDTQYF. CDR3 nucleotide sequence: TGTGCCAGCAAGGCGGGCCCAAGCACAGATACGCAGTATTTT.

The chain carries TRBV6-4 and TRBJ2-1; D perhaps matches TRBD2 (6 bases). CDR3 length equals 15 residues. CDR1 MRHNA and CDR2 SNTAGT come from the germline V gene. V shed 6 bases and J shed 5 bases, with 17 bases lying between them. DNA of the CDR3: TGTGCCAGCAGCCGCGGGACTCGGACAAACAATGAGCAGTTCTTC. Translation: CASSRGTRTNNEQFF.

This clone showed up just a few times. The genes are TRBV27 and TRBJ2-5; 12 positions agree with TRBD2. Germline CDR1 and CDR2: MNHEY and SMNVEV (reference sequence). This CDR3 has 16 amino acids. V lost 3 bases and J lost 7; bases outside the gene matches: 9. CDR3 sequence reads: CASSFLTSGSVMTQYF. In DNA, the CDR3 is TGTGCCAGCAGTTTCCTGACTAGCGGGAGCGTCATGACCCAGTACTTC.

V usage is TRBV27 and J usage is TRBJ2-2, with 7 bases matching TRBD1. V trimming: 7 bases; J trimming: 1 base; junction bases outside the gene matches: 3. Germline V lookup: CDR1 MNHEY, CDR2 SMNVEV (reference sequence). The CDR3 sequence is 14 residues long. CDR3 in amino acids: CASTDRENTGELFF. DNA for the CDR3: TGTGCCAGCACCGACAGGGAGAACACCGGGGAGCTGTTTTTT.

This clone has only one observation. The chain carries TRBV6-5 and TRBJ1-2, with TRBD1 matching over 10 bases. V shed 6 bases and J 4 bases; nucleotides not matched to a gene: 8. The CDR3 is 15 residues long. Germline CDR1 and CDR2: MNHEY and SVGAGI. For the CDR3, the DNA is TGTGCCAGCAGCAACGACAGGGGGCCCTTCTATGGCTACACCTTC. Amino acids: CASSNDRGPFYGYTF.

The CDR3 sequence: CASSLNAMPNEKLFF. The CDR3 nucleotides are TGTGCCAGCAGCTTAAATGCGATGCCTAATGAAAAACTGTTTTTT. This rearrangement joins TRBV7-2 to TRBJ1-4; no clear D. From germline, CDR1 is SGHTA and CDR2 FQGNSA. V was trimmed by 2 bases and J by 3 bases, leaving 10 bases between them. The CDR3 length is 15 residues.

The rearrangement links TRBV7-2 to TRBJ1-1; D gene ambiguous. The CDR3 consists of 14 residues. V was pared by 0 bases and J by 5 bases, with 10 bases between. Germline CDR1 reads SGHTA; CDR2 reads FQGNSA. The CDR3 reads CASSLARAGTEAFF. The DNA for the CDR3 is TGTGCCAGCAGCTTAGCGCGCGCCGGGACTGAAGCTTTCTTT. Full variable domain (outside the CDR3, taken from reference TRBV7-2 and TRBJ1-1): GAGVSQSPSNKVTEKGKDVELRCDPISGHTALYWYRQSLGQGLEFLIYFQGNSAPDKSGLPSDRFSAERTGGSVSTLTIQRTQQEDSAVYLCASSLARAGTEAFFGQGTRLTVV.

CDR3 amino acids: CSVEVGGTGGTEAFF. CDR3 nucleotide sequence: TGCAGCGTTGAAGTTGGCGGGACAGGGGGCACTGAAGCTTTCTTT. The chain links TRBV29-1 to TRBJ1-1; TRBD1 aligns across 11 bases. The V and J ends lost 1 base and 4 bases, in that order; junction bases with no gene match: 5. This CDR3 spans 15 amino acids. From germline, CDR1 is SQVTM and CDR2 ANQGSEA. Full variable domain (remainder filled in from reference TRBV29-1 and TRBJ1-1): SAVISQKPSRDICQRGTSLTIQCQVDSQVTMMFWYRQQPGQSLTLIATANQGSEATYESGFVIDKFPISRPNLTFSTLTVSNMSPEDSSIYLCSVEVGGTGGTEAFFGQGTRLTVV.

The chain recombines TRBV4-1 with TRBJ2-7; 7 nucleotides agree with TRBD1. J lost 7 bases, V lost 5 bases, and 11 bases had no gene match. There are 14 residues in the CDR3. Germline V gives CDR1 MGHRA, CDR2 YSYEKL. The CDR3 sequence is CASSEGTDLREQYF. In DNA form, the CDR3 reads TGCGCCAGCAGCGAAGGGACAGACTTACGGGAGCAGTACTTC.

In DNA, the CDR3 is TGTGCCAGTATTGATGGGGCACGGGGGGGTAATCAGCCCCAGCATTTT. This gives the protein CASIDGARGGNQPQHF. The rearrangement links TRBV19 to TRBJ1-5, with D possibly matching TRBD1 (5 bases). CDR1 LNHDA and CDR2 SQIVND come from the germline V gene (reference sequence). This CDR3 spans 16 amino acids. The ends were cut back, 7 bases at V and 4 bases at J, with 20 bases in the middle.

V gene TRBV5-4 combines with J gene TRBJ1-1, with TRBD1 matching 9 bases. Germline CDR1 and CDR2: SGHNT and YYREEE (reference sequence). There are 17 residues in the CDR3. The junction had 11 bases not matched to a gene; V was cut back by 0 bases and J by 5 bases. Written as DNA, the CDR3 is TGTGCCAGCAGCTTGGACTTACAGGGGGCGCAGAGTACTGAAGCTTTCTTT. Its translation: CASSLDLQGAQSTEAFF.

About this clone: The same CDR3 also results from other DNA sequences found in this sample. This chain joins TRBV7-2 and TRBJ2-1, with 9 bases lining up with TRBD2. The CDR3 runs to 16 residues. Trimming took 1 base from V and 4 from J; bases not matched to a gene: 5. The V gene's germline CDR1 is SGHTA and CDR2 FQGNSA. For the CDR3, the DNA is TGTGCCAGCAGCTTAGGGGGGACTAGCAGTTACAATGAGCAGTTCTTC. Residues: CASSLGGTSSYNEQFF.

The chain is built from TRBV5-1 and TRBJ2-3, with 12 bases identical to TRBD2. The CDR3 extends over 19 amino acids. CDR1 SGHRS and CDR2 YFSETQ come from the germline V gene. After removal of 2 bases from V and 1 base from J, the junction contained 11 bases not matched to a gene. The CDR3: CASSLGASGRAGRTDTQYF. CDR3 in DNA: TGCGCCAGCAGCTTAGGGGCTAGCGGGAGGGCCGGTCGCACAGATACGCAGTATTTT. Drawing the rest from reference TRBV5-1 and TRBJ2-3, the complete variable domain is KAGVTQTPRYLIKTRGQQVTLSCSPISGHRSVSWYQQTPGQGLQFLFEYFSETQRNKGNFPGRFSGRQFSNSRSEMNVSTLELGDSALYLCASSLGASGRAGRTDTQYFGPGTRLTVL.

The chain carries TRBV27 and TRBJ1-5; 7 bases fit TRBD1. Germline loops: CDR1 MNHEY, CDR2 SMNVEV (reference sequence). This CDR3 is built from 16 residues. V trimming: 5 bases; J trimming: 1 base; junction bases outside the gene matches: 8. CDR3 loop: CASSRSGTVSNQPQHF. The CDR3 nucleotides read TGTGCCAGCAGTAGATCCGGGACAGTAAGCAATCAGCCCCAGCATTTT.

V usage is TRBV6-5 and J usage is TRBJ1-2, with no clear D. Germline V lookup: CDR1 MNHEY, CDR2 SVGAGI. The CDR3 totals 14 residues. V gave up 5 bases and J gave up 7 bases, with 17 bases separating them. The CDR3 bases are TGTGCCAGCAGTGCCACGAGAGTTCAGCGTGGCTACACCTTC. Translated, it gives CASSATRVQRGYTF.

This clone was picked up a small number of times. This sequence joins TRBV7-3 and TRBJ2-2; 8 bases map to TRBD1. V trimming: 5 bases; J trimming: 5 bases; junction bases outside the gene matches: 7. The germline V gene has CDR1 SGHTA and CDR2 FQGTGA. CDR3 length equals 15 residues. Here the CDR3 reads CASSLGQGYTGELFF. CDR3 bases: TGTGCCAGCAGCCTAGGACAGGGATATACCGGGGAGCTGTTTTTT.